This TCR beta chain was obtained from a study of beta chain features in type 1 diabetes. All of the isolated RNA was reverse transcribed, so expressed TCRB transcripts were sequenced. Clones were sequenced by immunoSEQ multiplex PCR, and TCRdb holds only the in-frame ones, with some missing. The profile shows around 300,000 clones, about 11% of them singletons. The length of the CDR3 is 15 residues. V gave up 2 bases and J gave up 4 bases, with 14 bases separating them. Germline V lookup: CDR1 SGHNT, CDR2 YYREEE (reference sequence). Broader study findings: Type 1 diabetes patients had TCRB CDR3s that were shorter (moderately but significantly so) in all four CD4+ subsets. It was not settled here whether HLA type affects TCRB rearrangement. PCR might preferentially amplify shorter templates, equally in patients and controls.

On this clone: Its antigen is still unknown.

Based on CD45RO/CCR7/CD25/CD127/CD95/CD27, CD4+ regulatory, stem cell-like memory, naive and central memory cells were sorted. The sample consisted of naive CD4+ T cells from blood. This chain links TRBV5-4 with TRBJ2-3; D is perhaps TRBD2 (6 bases). This sequence originates from a woman under 40 in good health. The CDR3 DNA sequence: TGTGCCAGCAGCTTCACCGGGGGTTTATCAGATACGCAGTATTTT. This translates into CASSFTGGLSDTQYF.